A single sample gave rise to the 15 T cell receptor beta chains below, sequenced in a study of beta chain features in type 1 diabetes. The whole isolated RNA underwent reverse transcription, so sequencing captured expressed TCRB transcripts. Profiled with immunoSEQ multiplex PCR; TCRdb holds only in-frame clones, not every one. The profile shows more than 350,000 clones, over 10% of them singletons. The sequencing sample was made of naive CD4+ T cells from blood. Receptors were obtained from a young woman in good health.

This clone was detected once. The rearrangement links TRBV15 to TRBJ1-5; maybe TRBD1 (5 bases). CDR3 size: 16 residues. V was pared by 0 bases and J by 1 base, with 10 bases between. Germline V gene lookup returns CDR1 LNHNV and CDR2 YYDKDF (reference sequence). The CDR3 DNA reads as TGTGCCACCAGCAGAGATGTGGGGGGGAGCAATCAGCCCCAGCATTTT. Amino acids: CATSRDVGGSNQPQHF.

As DNA, the CDR3 is TGTGCCAGCAGGCTCGGACAGGCCGTCTCCTACGAGCAGTACTTC. Amino acids: CASRLGQAVSYEQYF. V gene TRBV11-1 combines with J gene TRBJ2-7, with 7 bases aligning to TRBD1. The germline gives CDR1 SGHAT, CDR2 FQDESV (reference sequence). The CDR3 covers 15 residues. V shed 6 bases, J shed 0 bases, and the junction held 8 bases outside the gene matches.

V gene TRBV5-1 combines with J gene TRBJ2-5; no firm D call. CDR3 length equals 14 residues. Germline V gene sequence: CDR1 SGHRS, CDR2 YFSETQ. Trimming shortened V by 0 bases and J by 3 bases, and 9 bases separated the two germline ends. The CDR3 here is CASSLGFPKETQYF. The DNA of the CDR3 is TGCGCCAGCAGCTTGGGCTTCCCGAAAGAGACCCAGTACTTC.

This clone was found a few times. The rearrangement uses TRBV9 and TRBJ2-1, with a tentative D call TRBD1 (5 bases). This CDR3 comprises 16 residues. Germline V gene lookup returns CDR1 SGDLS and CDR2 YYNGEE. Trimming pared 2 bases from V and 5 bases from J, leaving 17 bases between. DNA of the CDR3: TGTGCCAGCAGCGTTGAAGCTAACAGGTTCCACAATGAGCAGTTCTTC. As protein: CASSVEANRFHNEQFF.

The DNA for the CDR3 is TGTGCCAGCAGTTTATTCATTTGGGCAGGCCACCCGTCCGGGTATGGCTACACCTTC. It specifies CASSLFIWAGHPSGYGYTF. The chain joins TRBV28 to TRBJ1-2; unclear D gene. This CDR3 comprises 19 residues. In germline, CDR1 is MDHEN, CDR2 SYDVKM. The V end was cut by 1 base, the J end by 5 bases, with 26 bases between.

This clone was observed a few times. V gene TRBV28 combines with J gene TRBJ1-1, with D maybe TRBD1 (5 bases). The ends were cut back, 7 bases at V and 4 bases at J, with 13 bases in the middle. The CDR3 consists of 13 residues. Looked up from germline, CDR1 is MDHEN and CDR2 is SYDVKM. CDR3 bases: TGTGCCAGCACGCGGGGCACGGGCACTGAAGCTTTCTTT. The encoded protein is CASTRGTGTEAFF.

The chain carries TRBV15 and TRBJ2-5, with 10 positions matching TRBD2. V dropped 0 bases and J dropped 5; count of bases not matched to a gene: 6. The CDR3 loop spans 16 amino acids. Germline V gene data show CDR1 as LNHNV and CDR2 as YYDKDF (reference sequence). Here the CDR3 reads CATSRDRGLARETQYF. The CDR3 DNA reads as TGTGCCACCAGCAGAGATCGGGGACTAGCGCGGGAGACCCAGTACTTC. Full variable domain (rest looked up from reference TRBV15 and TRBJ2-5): DAMVIQNPRYQVTQFGKPVTLSCSQTLNHNVMYWYQQKSSQAPKLLFHYYDKDFNNEADTPDNFQSRRPNTSFCFLDIRSPGLGDTAMYLCATSRDRGLARETQYFGPGTRLLVL.

Written as DNA, the CDR3 is TGTGCCAGCAGCCCTATTAAGAACACTGAAGCTTTCTTT. The encoded protein is CASSPIKNTEAFF. This chain connects TRBV7-9 to TRBJ1-1; no definite D call. Trimming stripped 5 bases from V and 1 base from J, with 8 bases between. Per the germline V gene, CDR1 is SEHNR and CDR2 is FQNEAQ (reference sequence). The CDR3 covers 13 residues.

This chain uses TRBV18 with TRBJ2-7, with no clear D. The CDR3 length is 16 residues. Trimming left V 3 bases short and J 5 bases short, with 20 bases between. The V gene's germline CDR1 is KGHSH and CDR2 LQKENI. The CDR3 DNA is TGTGCCAGCTCACCTGGCCGTTTAAGTGGCTTAGACGAGCAGTACTTC. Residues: CASSPGRLSGLDEQYF.

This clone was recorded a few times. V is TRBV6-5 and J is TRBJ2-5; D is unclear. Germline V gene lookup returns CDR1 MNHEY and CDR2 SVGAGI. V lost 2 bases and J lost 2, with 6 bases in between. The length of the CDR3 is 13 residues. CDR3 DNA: TGTGCCAGCAGTTACAGGCATCAAGAGACCCAGTACTTC. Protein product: CASSYRHQETQYF.

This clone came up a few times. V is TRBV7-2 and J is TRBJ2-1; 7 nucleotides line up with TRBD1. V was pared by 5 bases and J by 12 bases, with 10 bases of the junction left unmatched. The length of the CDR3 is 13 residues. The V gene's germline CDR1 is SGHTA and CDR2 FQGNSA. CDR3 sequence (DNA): TGTGCCAGCAGCCTAAAGGGGGCGAGTGGGCAGTTCTTC. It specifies CASSLKGASGQFF.

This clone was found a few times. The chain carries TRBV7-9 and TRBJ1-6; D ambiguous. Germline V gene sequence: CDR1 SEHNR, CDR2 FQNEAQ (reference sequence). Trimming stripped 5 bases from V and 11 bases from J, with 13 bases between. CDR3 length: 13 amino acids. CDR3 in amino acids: CASSLILNTPLHF. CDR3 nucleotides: TGTGCCAGCAGCCTAATCCTAAACACACCCCTCCACTTT.

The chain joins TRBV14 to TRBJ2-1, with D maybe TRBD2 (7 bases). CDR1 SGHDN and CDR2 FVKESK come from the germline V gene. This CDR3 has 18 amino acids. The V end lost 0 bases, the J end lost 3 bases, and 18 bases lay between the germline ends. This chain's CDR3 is CASSQDIGGDPIYNEQFF. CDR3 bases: TGTGCCAGCAGCCAAGATATAGGGGGGGACCCTATCTACAATGAGCAGTTCTTC. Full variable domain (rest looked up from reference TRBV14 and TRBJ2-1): EAGVTQFPSHSVIEKGQTVTLRCDPISGHDNLYWYRRVMGKEIKFLLHFVKESKQDESGMPNNRFLAERTGGTYSTLKVQPAELEDSGVYFCASSQDIGGDPIYNEQFFGPGTRLTVL.

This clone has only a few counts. The CDR3 sequence is CASSFSRRPYEQYF. The DNA of the CDR3 is TGTGCCAGCAGCTTTTCCAGGAGGCCCTACGAGCAGTACTTC. The gene calls are TRBV7-9 and TRBJ2-7; TRBD2 might be the D (5 bases). V was shortened by 3 bases and J by 2 bases, with 11 bases between the two germline ends. The CDR3 is made up of 14 amino acids. The germline CDR1 and CDR2 sequences are SEHNR and FQNEAQ (reference sequence).

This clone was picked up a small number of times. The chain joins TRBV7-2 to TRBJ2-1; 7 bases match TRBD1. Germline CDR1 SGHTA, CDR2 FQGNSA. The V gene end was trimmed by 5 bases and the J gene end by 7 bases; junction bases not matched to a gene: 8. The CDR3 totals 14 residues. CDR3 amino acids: CASSHDRALNEQFF. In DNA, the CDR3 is TGTGCCAGCAGCCACGACAGGGCCCTAAATGAGCAGTTCTTC.